A single sample gave rise to the 19 T cell receptor beta chains below, sequenced in a study of blood T cell repertoires in COVID-19. TCRdb keeps only in-frame clones here, not all; method: immunoSEQ multiplex PCR. Among under 250,000 clones listed, roughly 89% were seen once. The sample was peripheral blood. The receptors originated from a middle-aged woman who had recovered from COVID-19.

The rearrangement joins TRBV28 to TRBJ2-3; D unresolved. Germline CDR1 is MDHEN and CDR2 is SYDVKM. V lost 9 bases to trimming and J lost 0 bases, with 13 bases between them. CDR3 size: 14 residues. As DNA, the CDR3 is TGTGCCAGTTATAATCTAGGCAGCACAGATACGCAGTATTTT. It specifies CASYNLGSTDTQYF.

The chain uses TRBV7-2 and TRBJ2-7, with no clear D. Germline V CDR1 and CDR2: SGHTA, FQGNSA. The CDR3 has 12 amino acids. Trimming shortened V by 5 bases and J by 1 base, and 6 bases separated the two germline ends. The CDR3 nucleotides are TGTGCCAGCAGCCTGAGTTCCTACGAGCAGTACTTC. Residues: CASSLSSYEQYF.

The V call is TRBV12-3 or TRBV12-4, the J call TRBJ1-2; D uncertain. V was trimmed by 8 bases and J by 5 bases, leaving 12 bases between them. The CDR3 extends over 12 amino acids. The CDR3, as DNA: TGTGCCAGCCAGCGGGGATCGTATGGCTACACCTTC. It encodes CASQRGSYGYTF.

The rearrangement uses TRBV12-3 or TRBV12-4 and TRBJ1-2; D not resolved. This CDR3 region has 13 residues. V gave up 6 bases and J gave up 6 bases, with 14 bases separating them. In DNA, the CDR3 is TGTGCCAGCAGACTTTATGGAGCGGATGGCTACACCTTC. Translation gives CASRLYGADGYTF.

The CDR3: CASSRTANTEAFF. The DNA for the CDR3 is TGCGCCAGCAGCCGGACAGCGAACACTGAAGCTTTCTTT. The chain joins TRBV4-1 to TRBJ1-1; perhaps TRBD1 as D (6 bases). The CDR3 contains 13 residues. V was clipped by 4 bases and J by 1 base, with 7 bases between them. Germline V gives CDR1 MGHRA, CDR2 YSYEKL.

The CDR3 DNA reads as TGTGCCAGCAGCAGAGAGACTAGCGGGTCATACACCGGGGAGCTGTTTTTT. This codes for CASSRETSGSYTGELFF. This chain joins TRBV5-4 and TRBJ2-2, with TRBD2 matching 10 bases. The CDR3 loop spans 17 amino acids. The junction had 9 bases not matched to a gene; V was cut back by 4 bases and J by 3 bases. Germline CDR1 and CDR2: SGHNT and YYREEE (reference sequence).

This clone has a handful of counts. The J gene is TRBJ1-2, the V gene TRBV3-1 (or the pseudogene TRBV3-2); D possibly corresponds to TRBD1 (5 bases). The V end lost 5 bases, the J end lost 4 bases, and 11 bases lay between the germline ends. The CDR3 has 13 amino acids. The V gene's germline CDR1 is LGHDT and CDR2 YNNKEL (reference sequence). The CDR3 DNA follows: TGTGCCAGCAGCGATGACCAGGGCTATGGCTACACCTTC. It is translated as CASSDDQGYGYTF.

This clone is a singleton in its sample. This sequence joins TRBV10-3 and TRBJ1-3; no definite D call. The CDR3 totals 14 residues. Germline V gene data show CDR1 as ENHRY and CDR2 as SYGVKD. Trimming left V 3 bases short and J 0 bases short, with 6 bases between. For the CDR3, the DNA is TGTGCCATCAGTGAACAGATCTCTGGAAACACCATATATTTT. As protein: CAISEQISGNTIYF.

The chain has TRBV6-1 and TRBJ2-7; D remains unclear. The CDR3 contains 15 residues. V lost 0 bases and J 0 bases, leaving 9 bases between the germline ends. The V gene's germline CDR1 is MNHNS and CDR2 SASEGT. CDR3 sequence reads: CASSEAVYSSYEQYF. As DNA, the CDR3 is TGTGCCAGCAGTGAAGCAGTCTATAGCTCCTACGAGCAGTACTTC.

The table lists this clone with a few counts. The chain employs TRBV18 and TRBJ1-2; D possibly corresponds to TRBD1 (5 bases). The CDR3 covers 11 residues. Germline CDR1 and CDR2: KGHSH and LQKENI. The ends were cut back, 6 bases at V and 7 bases at J, with 9 bases in the middle. The CDR3 region has the DNA TGTGCCAGCTCGGGGCAACTTGGCTACACCTTC. It codes for CASSGQLGYTF. The full variable domain, in which reference TRBV18 and TRBJ1-2 provide the parts outside the CDR3, is NAGVMQNPRHLVRRRGQEARLRCSPMKGHSHVYWYRQLPEEGLKFMVYLQKENIIDESGMPKERFSAEFPKEGPSILRIQQVVRGDSAAYFCASSGQLGYTFGSGTRLTVV.

The chain combines TRBV6-6 with TRBJ1-6, with D unresolved. The V end lost 6 bases, the J end lost 5 bases, and 26 bases lay between the germline ends. The CDR3 is made up of 19 amino acids. CDR1 and CDR2 from the germline V gene are MNHNY and SVGAGI (reference sequence). Here the CDR3 reads CASSSTSATPIRNNSPLHF. The CDR3 nucleotides read TGTGCCAGCAGCTCGACTAGCGCCACACCGATTAGAAATAATTCACCCCTCCACTTT.

The CDR3 bases are TGCGCCAGCAGTGGGACAGGGAGGGAGACCCAGTACTTC. Translating gives CASSGTGRETQYF. J is TRBJ2-5 and V is TRBV10-1, with 8 bases fitting TRBD1. With 4 bases clipped from V and 5 bases from J, the junction kept 3 bases outside the gene matches. This CDR3 region has 13 residues. Germline assignment: CDR1 WNHNN and CDR2 SYGVQD (reference sequence).

The chain is built from TRBV28 and TRBJ1-6, with no clear D. The V end was cut by 6 bases, the J end by 0 bases, with 12 bases between. Germline CDR1 is MDHEN and CDR2 is SYDVKM. This CDR3 region has 16 residues. The CDR3 here is CASSPPRFSYNSPLHF. The CDR3 nucleotides read TGTGCCAGCAGCCCACCTCGGTTCTCCTATAATTCACCCCTCCACTTT.

The chain employs TRBV11-2 and TRBJ2-2; D unclear. In germline, CDR1 is SGHAT, CDR2 FQNNGV. This CDR3 comprises 17 residues. Trimming stripped 2 bases from V and 2 bases from J, with 15 bases between. Here the CDR3 DNA reads TGTGCCAGCAGCTTACGGTCTTCTGCGGAAAACACCGGGGAGCTGTTTTTT. It specifies CASSLRSSAENTGELFF.

The V and J genes are TRBV19 and TRBJ2-3; possibly TRBD1 for D (5 bases). The CDR3 spans 13 residues. Trimming cost V 5 bases and J 3 bases, with 9 bases left between them. The V gene's germline CDR1 is LNHDA and CDR2 SQIVND (reference sequence). CDR3 DNA sequence: TGTGCCAGTAGTGACAGATTTACAGATACGCAGTATTTT. Translated: CASSDRFTDTQYF. Full variable domain (remainder filled in from reference TRBV19 and TRBJ2-3): DGGITQSPKYLFRKEGQNVTLSCEQNLNHDAMYWYRQDPGQGLRLIYYSQIVNDFQKGDIAEGYSVSREKKESFPLTVTSAQKNPTAFYLCASSDRFTDTQYFGPGTRLTVL.

The chain carries TRBV5-1 and TRBJ2-1; TRBD2 matches 11 bases. This CDR3 has 14 amino acids. With V trimmed by 5 bases and J by 6 bases, 4 bases remained unmatched. The V gene's germline CDR1 is SGHRS and CDR2 YFSETQ. CDR3 coding DNA: TGCGCCAGCAGGACTAGCGGGGTGGGCAATGAGCAGTTCTTC. Its protein product is CASRTSGVGNEQFF.

The chain couples TRBV7-9 to TRBJ2-4; 9 nucleotides line up with TRBD1. The V and J ends lost 5 bases and 5 bases, in that order; junction bases with no gene match: 13. The CDR3 sequence is 17 residues long. Germline values: CDR1 SEHNR, CDR2 FQNEAQ (reference sequence). The CDR3, as DNA: TGTGCCAGCAGCACCCCTGACAGGGGGATTTTTGAAAACATTCAGTACTTC. Its protein is CASSTPDRGIFENIQYF.

The V call is TRBV7-3, the J call TRBJ1-1; D remains unclear. This CDR3 has 13 residues. CDR1 and CDR2 from the germline V gene are SGHTA and FQGTGA. Between the trimmed V and J ends, which lost 4 bases and 1 base, there was a span of 7 bases. Written as DNA, the CDR3 is TGTGCCAGCAGCTCCCAATCGAACACTGAAGCTTTCTTT. Amino acid sequence: CASSSQSNTEAFF.

This chain joins TRBV28 and TRBJ1-4; the D gene is possibly TRBD1 (5 bases). This CDR3 region has 12 residues. CDR1 and CDR2 (germline): MDHEN, SYDVKM. V was shortened by 5 bases and J by 8 bases, with 9 bases between the two germline ends. CDR3 region: CASSPDREKLFF. The CDR3 coding sequence is TGTGCCAGCAGTCCAGACAGAGAAAAACTGTTTTTT.